The sequence of this T cell receptor beta chain was determined in a study of T cells in Graves' hyperthyroidism and ophthalmopathy. CDR3 length equals 17 residues. V shed 3 bases and J 4 bases; nucleotides not matched to a gene: 10. Per the germline V gene, CDR1 is SGHVS and CDR2 is FQNEAQ. Amplification of TCR beta CDR3 regions used RNA as the template. The TCR CDR3 first-round RT-PCR relied on the HTBI primer set. One entry per CDR3 protein results from TCRdb running MiXCR on the multiplex PCR reads. This table has under 300,000 distinct CDR3 sequences, just over 14% appearing once. This clonotype was counted many times. Newly diagnosed patients aged 18 to 65 had hyperthyroidism of under 2 months' duration.

Sequencing was performed on blood. The clonotype was recovered from a woman in her 40s with Graves' hyperthyroidism that later progressed to Graves' ophthalmopathy. This chain uses TRBV7-8 with TRBJ1-5; 9 bases align to TRBD1. In DNA, the CDR3 is TGTGCCAGCAGCTTGGGACAGGGTGGTTCGGGAAATCAGCCCCAGCATTTT. Residues: CASSLGQGGSGNQPQHF. Drawing the rest from reference TRBV7-8 and TRBJ1-5, the complete variable domain is GAGVSQSPRYKVAKRGQDVALRCDPISGHVSLFWYQQALGQGPEFLTYFQNEAQLDKSGLPSDRFFAERPEGSVSTLKIQRTQQEDSAVYLCASSLGQGGSGNQPQHFGDGTRLSIL.